These 20 T cell receptor beta chains share one sample of origin, sequenced in a study of cytomegalovirus exposure and HLA in healthy donors. PCR was performed using 60 Vbeta and 13 Jbeta primers. Data came from immunoSEQ multiplex PCR; TCRdb stores just in-frame clones and leaves some out. The table shows about 67,000 clones, with approximately 67% occurring only once. The sample was PBMCs. The receptors come from a woman aged 25 to 45 in good health and CMV-seronegative.

This clone has only a few counts. The V call is TRBV6-5, the J call TRBJ1-2; TRBD1 agrees at 9 bases. Germline CDR1 reads MNHEY; CDR2 reads SVGAGI. The CDR3 length is 14 residues. The ends lost 6 bases at V and 4 bases at J; junction bases unmatched: 6. The CDR3 region is CASSYTGGAYGYTF. The CDR3 nucleotides read TGTGCCAGCAGCTATACAGGGGGCGCCTATGGCTACACCTTC.

J is TRBJ1-1 and V is TRBV5-1; 9 nucleotides align to TRBD1. Trimming removed 4 bases from V and 2 bases from J; junction bases left unmatched: 3. Germline V gene data show CDR1 as SGHRS and CDR2 as YFSETQ. CDR3 length: 14 residues. The CDR3 sequence is CASSRDRANTEAFF. CDR3 DNA sequence: TGCGCCAGCAGCAGGGACAGGGCTAACACTGAAGCTTTCTTT.

This chain joins TRBV5-1 and TRBJ1-5; 9 nucleotides line up with TRBD1. The CDR3 totals 14 residues. Looked up from germline, CDR1 is SGHRS and CDR2 is YFSETQ. V was clipped by 2 bases and J by 7 bases; unmatched bases: 4. CDR3 in DNA: TGCGCCAGCAGCTTCCGGACAGGGGAGCAGCCCCAGCATTTT. Encoded protein: CASSFRTGEQPQHF.

The J gene is TRBJ2-5, the V gene TRBV27, with D maybe TRBD1 (6 bases). This CDR3 comprises 16 residues. V lost 4 bases and J lost 5, with 20 bases in between. Germline V lookup: CDR1 MNHEY, CDR2 SMNVEV (reference sequence). The DNA for the CDR3 is TGTGCCAGCAGTTCAAAACAGGGTTTGGTTGGGGAGACCCAGTACTTC. Its protein product is CASSSKQGLVGETQYF.

For the CDR3, the DNA is TGTGCCAGCAGCCGCCAGGGTTCGGGTGAGACCCAGTACTTC. Protein sequence: CASSRQGSGETQYF. This sequence joins TRBV7-2 and TRBJ2-5; D may be TRBD1 (5 bases). This CDR3 spans 14 amino acids. The V end lost 5 bases, the J end lost 5 bases, and 15 bases lay between the germline ends. The germline V gene has CDR1 SGHTA and CDR2 FQGNSA.

This chain uses TRBV4-3 with TRBJ1-5; 7 bases fit TRBD1. CDR3 length: 14 residues. Trimming removed 0 bases from V and 6 bases from J; junction bases left unmatched: 2. Germline values: CDR1 LGHNA, CDR2 YSLEER. The CDR3, as DNA: TGCGCCAGCAGCCAAGAAGGGGGCGGTCAGCCCCAGCATTTT. This encodes CASSQEGGGQPQHF.

CDR3 DNA sequence: TGTGCCAGCAGCTTAGCCGTCTCTTGGGACAGGGTCTACGAGCAGTACTTC. Protein sequence: CASSLAVSWDRVYEQYF. The genes are TRBV7-9 and TRBJ2-7; 9 bases fit TRBD1. The CDR3 has 17 amino acids. The J segment lost 3 bases and the V segment lost 0 bases, leaving 9 bases of the junction unmatched. Germline V gene data show CDR1 as SEHNR and CDR2 as FQNEAQ (reference sequence).

This clone was seen a single time. This rearrangement joins TRBV5-5 to TRBJ2-5; 7 nucleotides match TRBD1. Germline assignment: CDR1 SGHKS and CDR2 YYEKEE (reference sequence). The ends lost 3 bases at V and 4 bases at J; junction bases unmatched: 9. The CDR3 loop spans 15 amino acids. CDR3: CASSSTRQGGETQYF. The CDR3 nucleotides are TGTGCCAGCAGCTCTACTAGACAGGGCGGAGAGACCCAGTACTTC.

J is TRBJ2-5 and V is TRBV29-1; maybe TRBD1 (5 bases). The V gene's germline CDR1 is SQVTM and CDR2 ANQGSEA. Deletions cut 4 bases from V and 2 bases from J, with 8 bases between. The length of the CDR3 is 12 residues. CDR3 residues: CSVVQGQETQYF. CDR3 DNA sequence: TGCAGCGTTGTGCAGGGTCAAGAGACCCAGTACTTC.

CDR3 DNA sequence: TGTGCCAGCAGCCCAATCCGACTAGCGGGGGGGAAAAACATTCAGTACTTC. Residues: CASSPIRLAGGKNIQYF. The rearrangement links TRBV7-2 to TRBJ2-4; 14 positions match TRBD2. The V gene's germline CDR1 is SGHTA and CDR2 FQGNSA. This CDR3 is built from 17 residues. V was pared by 5 bases and J by 4 bases, with 7 bases of the junction left unmatched.

This chain uses TRBV11-3 with TRBJ2-5; 13 nucleotides match TRBD2. Germline lookup yields CDR1 SGHNT and CDR2 YENEEA. CDR3 length: 17 residues. The trim removed 4 bases at V and 5 bases at J, leaving 10 bases unmatched. The CDR3 DNA reads TGTGCCAGCAGCTCCGGACTAGCGGGGGCCCCATTGGAGACCCAGTACTTC. Encoded protein: CASSSGLAGAPLETQYF.

The rearrangement joins TRBV15 to TRBJ1-1; 10 bases fit TRBD1. The germline CDR1 and CDR2 sequences are LNHNV and YYDKDF (reference sequence). Trimming took 4 bases from V and 1 from J; bases not matched to a gene: 3. The CDR3 totals 15 residues. CDR3 amino acids: CATSKGQGPNTEAFF. In DNA, the CDR3 is TGTGCCACCAGCAAGGGACAGGGGCCGAACACTGAAGCTTTCTTT.

The chain links TRBV5-1 to TRBJ2-3; 13 bases line up with TRBD2. Germline CDR1 SGHRS, CDR2 YFSETQ. Losses at the gene ends were 1 base for V and 1 base for J; bases not matched to a gene: 15. CDR3 size: 21 residues. The CDR3, as DNA: TGCGCCAGCAGCTTGTTTGTACTAGCGGGGGGGCCAGGGTCCGGCACAGATACGCAGTATTTT. It is translated as CASSLFVLAGGPGSGTDTQYF.

This chain joins TRBV7-6 and TRBJ2-2; D is ambiguous. Trimming took off 1 base at V and 6 bases at J, with 15 bases between the two ends. The CDR3 consists of 16 residues. Per germline, CDR1 SGHVS and CDR2 FNYEAQ. In DNA, the CDR3 is TGTGCCAGCAGCTTAGTAGCCTTTCCTCTTCCCGGGGAGCTGTTTTTT. Encoded protein: CASSLVAFPLPGELFF.

V usage is TRBV6-5 and J usage is TRBJ2-3; a weak D match, TRBD2 (7 bases). The CDR3 covers 14 residues. Germline-derived CDR1 and CDR2 are MNHEY and SVGAGI. V was trimmed by 2 bases and J by 2 bases, leaving 8 bases between them. The CDR3 spells CASSYAGATDTQYF. The CDR3 region has the DNA TGTGCCAGCAGTTACGCGGGGGCCACAGATACGCAGTATTTT.

Worth noting for this clone: This CDR3 is also generated by other DNA sequences in the sample. The V gene is TRBV5-1, the J gene TRBJ2-1, with unresolved D. This CDR3 comprises 14 residues. Trimming left V 0 bases short and J 3 bases short, with 7 bases between. The germline V gene has CDR1 SGHRS and CDR2 YFSETQ. The CDR3, as DNA: TGCGCCAGCAGCTTGGGGCAGATCTACAATGAGCAGTTCTTC. Translated: CASSLGQIYNEQFF.

The chain joins TRBV4-1 to TRBJ2-1; weak D call: TRBD1 (5 bases). Trimming took 7 bases from V and 7 from J, leaving 14 bases between them. The CDR3 consists of 13 residues. CDR1 MGHRA and CDR2 YSYEKL come from the germline V gene. In DNA form, the CDR3 reads TGCGCCAGCAAATCACAGGAAAGGAATGAGCAGTTCTTC. Translating it yields CASKSQERNEQFF.

The chain joins TRBV7-9 to TRBJ1-2; the D is unclear. Trimming removed 1 base at V and 4 bases at J, with 4 bases between. The length of the CDR3 is 12 residues. Per the germline V gene, CDR1 is SEHNR and CDR2 is FQNEAQ (reference sequence). The CDR3: CASSLDTYGYTF. In nucleotides, the CDR3 is TGTGCCAGCAGCTTAGACACCTATGGCTACACCTTC.

This clone was observed a single time. The V call is TRBV28, the J call TRBJ2-5; 12 nucleotides align to TRBD2. Germline values: CDR1 MDHEN, CDR2 SYDVKM. V was clipped by 5 bases and J by 5 bases; unmatched bases: 9. The CDR3 spans 16 residues. The CDR3 here is CASSPKLAGGRETQYF. For the CDR3, the DNA is TGTGCCAGCAGTCCCAAACTAGCGGGGGGCAGGGAGACCCAGTACTTC.

The chain combines TRBV15 with TRBJ1-2; maybe TRBD1 (5 bases). This CDR3 is built from 12 residues. The germline V gene encodes CDR1 LNHNV and CDR2 YYDKDF (reference sequence). Trimming left V 10 bases short and J 1 base short, with 10 bases between. Here the CDR3 DNA reads TGTGCCAGTTCGACAGATAACTATGGCTACACCTTC. Translation gives CASSTDNYGYTF.